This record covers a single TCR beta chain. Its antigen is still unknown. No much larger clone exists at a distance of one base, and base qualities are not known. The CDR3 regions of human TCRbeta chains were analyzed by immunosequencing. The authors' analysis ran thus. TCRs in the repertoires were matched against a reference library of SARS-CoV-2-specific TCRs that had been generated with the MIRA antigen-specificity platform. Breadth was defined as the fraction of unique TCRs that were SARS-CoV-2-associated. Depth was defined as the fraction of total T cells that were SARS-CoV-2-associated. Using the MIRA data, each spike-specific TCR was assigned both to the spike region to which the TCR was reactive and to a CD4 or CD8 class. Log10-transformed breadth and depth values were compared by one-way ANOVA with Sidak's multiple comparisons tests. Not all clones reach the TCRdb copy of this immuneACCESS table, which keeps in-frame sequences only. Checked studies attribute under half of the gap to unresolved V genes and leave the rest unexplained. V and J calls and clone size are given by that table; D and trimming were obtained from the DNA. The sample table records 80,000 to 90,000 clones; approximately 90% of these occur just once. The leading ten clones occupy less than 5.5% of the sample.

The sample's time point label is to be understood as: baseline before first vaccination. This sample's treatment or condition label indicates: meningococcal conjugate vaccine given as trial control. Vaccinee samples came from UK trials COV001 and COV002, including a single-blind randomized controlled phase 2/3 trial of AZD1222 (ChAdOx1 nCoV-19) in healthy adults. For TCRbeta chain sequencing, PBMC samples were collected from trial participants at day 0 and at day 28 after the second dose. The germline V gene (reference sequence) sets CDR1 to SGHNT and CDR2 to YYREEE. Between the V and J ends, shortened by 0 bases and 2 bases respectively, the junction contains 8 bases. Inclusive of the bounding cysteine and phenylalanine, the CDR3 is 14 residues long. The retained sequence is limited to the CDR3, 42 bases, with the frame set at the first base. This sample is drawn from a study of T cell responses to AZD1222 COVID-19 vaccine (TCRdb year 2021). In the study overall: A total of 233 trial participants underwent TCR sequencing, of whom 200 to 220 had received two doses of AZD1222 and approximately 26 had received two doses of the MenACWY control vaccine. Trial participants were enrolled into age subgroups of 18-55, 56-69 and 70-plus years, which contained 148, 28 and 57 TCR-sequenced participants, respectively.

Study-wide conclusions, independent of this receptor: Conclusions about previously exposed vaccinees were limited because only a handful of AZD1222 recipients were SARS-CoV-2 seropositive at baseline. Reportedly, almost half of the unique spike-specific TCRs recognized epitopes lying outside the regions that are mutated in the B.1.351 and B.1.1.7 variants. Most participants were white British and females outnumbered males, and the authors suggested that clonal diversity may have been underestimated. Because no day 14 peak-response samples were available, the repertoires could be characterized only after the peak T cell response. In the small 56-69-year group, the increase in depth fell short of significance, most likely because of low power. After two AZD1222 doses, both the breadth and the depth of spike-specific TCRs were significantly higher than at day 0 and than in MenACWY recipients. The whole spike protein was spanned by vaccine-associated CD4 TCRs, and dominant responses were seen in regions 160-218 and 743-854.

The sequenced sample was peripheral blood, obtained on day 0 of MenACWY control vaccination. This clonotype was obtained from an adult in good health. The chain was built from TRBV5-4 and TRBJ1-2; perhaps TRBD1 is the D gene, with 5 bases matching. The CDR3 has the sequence CASSLVGENYGYTF. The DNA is TGTGCCAGCAGCTTGGTGGGGGAAAACTATGGCTACACCTTC.